One and the same sample provided the 7 T cell receptor beta chains below, sequenced in a study of human T cells and chemical hapten exposure. Time point denoted: patch test 2, 6 weeks after DPC sensitization. As for treatment: therapeutic diphenylcyclopropenone sensitization with weekly scalp DPC. TCRdb redid the calling of the RACE reads with MiXCR, one entry per CDR3 protein. Found here are roughly 50,000 distinct CDR3 sequences, around 10% of them singletons; the top ten hold 1.5% to 2%. The sequences come from whole blood, collected in connection with sensitization to the hapten diphenylcyclopropenone (DPC). The receptors originated from a woman aged 45-65 years with alopecia areata. Some clones in this sample may be carry-over from other donors' samples.

This clonotype was picked up many times. The rearrangement links TRBV12-3 or TRBV12-4 to TRBJ1-1; no firm D call. The CDR3 consists of 15 residues. Deletions cut 7 bases from V and 1 base from J, with 16 bases between. This chain's CDR3 is CASNLTPAKNTEAFF. The CDR3 bases are TGTGCCAGCAACCTGACACCTGCTAAGAACACTGAAGCTTTCTTT.

V gene TRBV6-2 or TRBV6-3 combines with J gene TRBJ2-1, with a weak D call TRBD2 (6 bases). The germline V gene encodes CDR1 MNHEY and CDR2 SVGEGT. Trimming shortened V by 2 bases and J by 4 bases, and 12 bases separated the two germline ends. The CDR3 runs to 15 residues. The CDR3 sequence is CASSYRRGGYNEQFF. CDR3 bases: TGTGCCAGCAGTTACAGGCGGGGAGGTTACAATGAGCAGTTCTTC.

This clonotype was recorded many times. This chain joins TRBV28 and TRBJ1-5, with D possibly being TRBD1 (5 bases). This CDR3 contains 14 residues. Trimming took 6 bases from V and 5 from J, leaving 14 bases between them. CDR1 is MDHEN and CDR2 is SYDVKM in the germline V gene. CDR3 nucleotide sequence: TGTGCCAGCAGAGGGGAGGGCGGGCATCAGCCCCAGCATTTT. Amino acid sequence: CASRGEGGHQPQHF.

The chain links TRBV9 to TRBJ2-3; tentatively, D is TRBD1 (6 bases). CDR3 length: 20 residues. With 0 bases removed from V and 5 bases from J, the gap between germline ends came to 28 bases. From germline, CDR1 is SGDLS and CDR2 YYNGEE. The DNA for the CDR3 is TGTGCCAGCAGCGTAGGCCCGTCTGGCAGGGGATCCCCCCGTCTAGATACGCAGTATTTT. It yields the protein CASSVGPSGRGSPRLDTQYF.

This clonotype has a count of ten or more. This rearrangement joins TRBV18 to TRBJ1-6; D is possibly TRBD1 (5 bases). V was pared by 5 bases and J by 0 bases, with 11 bases between. The germline V gene encodes CDR1 KGHSH and CDR2 LQKENI. The CDR3 has 16 amino acids. Here the CDR3 DNA reads TGTGCCAGCTCAGGGCAGGGTCGCTCCTATAATTCACCCCTCCACTTT. This sequence encodes CASSGQGRSYNSPLHF.

This clonotype was seen at least ten times. This chain joins TRBV7-9 and TRBJ2-3; D might be TRBD1 (5 bases). Trimming left V 1 base short and J 2 bases short, with 10 bases between. Germline CDR1 is SEHNR and CDR2 is FQNEAQ (reference sequence). The CDR3 has 15 amino acids. CDR3 amino acids: CASSLGGWATDTQYF. The CDR3 region has the DNA TGTGCCAGCAGCTTAGGGGGCTGGGCCACAGATACGCAGTATTTT.

V is TRBV6-5 and J is TRBJ2-6; no clear D gene. Trimming removed 6 bases from V and 2 bases from J, with 14 bases in between. CDR1 and CDR2 (germline): MNHEY, SVGAGI. The CDR3 length is 16 residues. CDR3 bases: TGTGCCAGCAGGACCCCCAGTGATGCTGGGGCCAACGTCCTGACTTTC. The encoded protein is CASRTPSDAGANVLTF.